This passage covers 25 T cell receptor beta chains from one sample sequenced in a study of blood T cells in healthy people across ages. Sample-barcoded 5' priming and a J-beta primer mix drove a second PCR of roughly 6 to 12 cycles. TCRdb called the 5' RACE reads again in MiXCR, with one record for every CDR3 protein. The repertoire holds under 2 million distinct CDR3 sequences, with around 36% as singletons. Sequences were obtained from blood. Every receptor here comes from a woman aged 25 to 39 in good health.

Worth noting for this clonotype: One end of the junction varies from germline; a read error may be responsible. This chain joins TRBV9 and TRBJ2-7; D unclear. The CDR3 contains 16 residues. Germline loops: CDR1 SGDLS, CDR2 YYNGEE. The DNA for the CDR3 is TGTGCCAGCAGCCCGAGCTTCAGCGCATCATCCTACGGGCAGTACTTC. Protein product: CASSPSFSASSYGQYF.

The J gene is TRBJ1-1, the V gene TRBV4-2; a possible D gene is TRBD1 (5 bases). Germline CDR1 is LGHNA and CDR2 is YNFKEQ. Trimming cost V 5 bases and J 10 bases, with 14 bases left between them. The CDR3 is 12 residues long. DNA for the CDR3: TGTGCCAGCAGCTCCGATGGGGGGGGAGCTTTCTTT. Protein: CASSSDGGGAFF.

The chain joins TRBV4-1 to TRBJ1-1; possibly TRBD1 for D (5 bases). Per the germline V gene, CDR1 is MGHRA and CDR2 is YSYEKL. With 1 base removed from V and 8 bases from J, the gap between germline ends came to 8 bases. CDR3 length: 12 amino acids. The CDR3 coding sequence is TGCGCCAGCAGCCAAGGGACAACCGAAGCTTTCTTT. Amino acids: CASSQGTTEAFF.

The rearrangement joins TRBV27 to TRBJ2-7, with a tentative D call TRBD1 (8 bases). The CDR3 length is 17 residues. Trimming left V 4 bases short and J 4 bases short, with 23 bases between. From germline, CDR1 is MNHEY and CDR2 SMNVEV (reference sequence). The CDR3 nucleotides are TGTGCCAGCAGTTGGGGGGGCTACAGGGGGTCACGGTACGAGCAGTACTTC. This encodes CASSWGGYRGSRYEQYF.

The V gene is TRBV12-3 or TRBV12-4, the J gene TRBJ2-4, with 9 nucleotides matching TRBD1. Near its end, the DNA agrees better with TRBJ2-7, so the J call may be wrong. The CDR3 is 14 residues long. The CDR3, as DNA: TGTGCCAGCAGTTTCTTGGGACAGGGTCTCGAGCAGTACTTC. Translated: CASSFLGQGLEQYF.

This chain joins TRBV27 and TRBJ2-7; 14 nucleotides agree with TRBD2. This CDR3 comprises 14 residues. The V and J ends lost 7 bases and 10 bases, in that order; junction bases with no gene match: 9. Germline V gene lookup returns CDR1 MNHEY and CDR2 SMNVEV (reference sequence). The CDR3 DNA reads as TGTGCCAGCAACGCGGGACTAGCGGGAGCATATCAGTACTTC. Its protein is CASNAGLAGAYQYF.

This clonotype was counted a few times. The chain is built from TRBV20-1 and TRBJ2-6; tentative D call: TRBD1 (6 bases). Per the germline V gene, CDR1 is DFQATT and CDR2 is SNEGSKA (reference sequence). This CDR3 spans 18 amino acids. Trimming stripped 5 bases from V and 0 bases from J, with 20 bases between. CDR3 in DNA: TGCAGTGCTGTAAAAGTGGGGCAGGGGTACTCTGGGGCCAACGTCCTGACTTTC. Translation: CSAVKVGQGYSGANVLTF.

This chain links TRBV18 with TRBJ1-1; D is perhaps TRBD1 (6 bases). Trimming removed 8 bases from V and 7 bases from J, with 11 bases in between. CDR3 size: 11 residues. In germline, CDR1 is KGHSH, CDR2 LQKENI. The CDR3: CASHQGHEAFF. CDR3 DNA sequence: TGTGCCAGCCATCAGGGACATGAAGCTTTCTTT. The variable domain in full, completed from reference TRBV18 and TRBJ1-1, reads NAGVMQNPRHLVRRRGQEARLRCSPMKGHSHVYWYRQLPEEGLKFMVYLQKENIIDESGMPKERFSAEFPKEGPSILRIQQVVRGDSAAYFCASHQGHEAFFGQGTRLTVV.

This chain connects TRBV20-1 to TRBJ2-1; 12 bases match TRBD2. The CDR3 loop spans 16 amino acids. Germline lookup yields CDR1 DFQATT and CDR2 SNEGSKA (reference sequence). V lost 3 bases, J lost 10 bases, and 13 bases stayed unmatched. The DNA for the CDR3 is TGCAGTGCTAGGCCCACTAGCGGGAGGAATCGGGGGGAGCAGTTCTTC. It is translated as CSARPTSGRNRGEQFF.

This clonotype was counted once. The rearrangement links TRBV27 to TRBJ2-7; D unresolved. Trimming shortened V by 3 bases and J by 6 bases, and 12 bases separated the two germline ends. This CDR3 has 13 residues. Germline lookup yields CDR1 MNHEY and CDR2 SMNVEV (reference sequence). In DNA, the CDR3 is TGTGCCAGCAGTTTGGGTAGGGTGAGCGAGCAGTACTTC. As protein: CASSLGRVSEQYF.

The rearrangement links TRBV6-1 to TRBJ1-1; TRBD1 matches 8 bases. Unmatched junction bases numbered 5, after V lost 3 bases and J lost 8 bases. The length of the CDR3 is 13 residues. Germline V gives CDR1 MNHNS, CDR2 SASEGT. This CDR3 reads CASSEQGAGEAFF. CDR3 DNA sequence: TGTGCCAGCAGTGAGCAGGGGGCTGGCGAAGCTTTCTTT.

The J gene is TRBJ2-5, the V gene TRBV7-9, with 11 bases fitting TRBD2. The CDR3 is made up of 16 amino acids. Germline V gene data show CDR1 as SEHNR and CDR2 as FQNEAQ (reference sequence). After removal of 1 base from V and 10 bases from J, the junction contained 11 bases not matched to a gene. The CDR3 nucleotides are TGTGCCAGCAGCTTAGGCCTCCCGGCTAGCGGGGGGTTCCAGTACTTC. This encodes CASSLGLPASGGFQYF.

This chain joins TRBV24-1 and TRBJ1-2; D gene unclear. CDR3 length: 14 amino acids. Trimming took off 2 bases at V and 8 bases at J, with 14 bases between the two ends. The V gene's germline CDR1 is KGHDR and CDR2 SFDVKD. The CDR3 protein is CATSDSRVSRGYTF. CDR3 coding DNA: TGTGCCACCAGTGATTCCCGGGTCAGCCGCGGCTACACCTTC.

The chain has TRBV6-5 and TRBJ2-1; 14 bases line up with TRBD2. Germline values: CDR1 MNHEY, CDR2 SVGAGI. Unmatched junction bases numbered 10, after V lost 4 bases and J lost 8 bases. This CDR3 spans 17 amino acids. In DNA form, the CDR3 reads TGTGCCAGCAGTTTAGGGACTAGCGGGAGTTCGATCTATGAGCAGTTCTTC. The encoded protein is CASSLGTSGSSIYEQFF.

The table lists this clonotype with a few counts. V gene TRBV28 combines with J gene TRBJ2-5; 8 bases are a match to TRBD1. The DNA end is a closer match to TRBJ2-7, so the J assignment may be wrong. CDR3 length: 14 amino acids. The germline gives CDR1 MDHEN, CDR2 SYDVKM. Here the CDR3 DNA reads TGTGCCAGCAGTTACCGGGACAGGATCCACGAGCAGTACTTC. Translated, it gives CASSYRDRIHEQYF.

This clonotype was counted between two and nine times. The chain has TRBV28 and TRBJ2-7; 7 nucleotides match TRBD2. Trimming cost V 4 bases and J 6 bases; bases outside gene matches: 15. This CDR3 contains 16 residues. Germline-derived CDR1 and CDR2 are MDHEN and SYDVKM. The chain's CDR3 is CASSSPREFSYGEQYF. CDR3 sequence (DNA): TGTGCCAGCAGTTCCCCGCGGGAGTTTAGCTACGGCGAGCAGTACTTC.

The chain couples TRBV20-1 to TRBJ1-5; 10 bases are shared with TRBD1. The CDR3 consists of 17 residues. Germline CDR1 reads DFQATT; CDR2 reads SNEGSKA (reference sequence). J was trimmed by 1 base and V by 3 bases; bases with no gene match: 9. The CDR3 sequence is CSASRGTGARSNQPQHF. CDR3 DNA sequence: TGCAGTGCTAGTAGAGGGACAGGGGCTAGGAGCAATCAGCCCCAGCATTTT.

In this sample, this clonotype turned up a few times. V usage is TRBV20-1 and J usage is TRBJ2-3; D not certain. The CDR3 contains 13 residues. Germline V gene data show CDR1 as DFQATT and CDR2 as SNEGSKA (reference sequence). V lost 5 bases to trimming and J lost 3 bases, with 12 bases between them. CDR3 coding DNA: TGCAGTGCTGCCGGGTCGGGTACAGATACGCAGTATTTT. Translation: CSAAGSGTDTQYF.

This chain joins TRBV20-1 and TRBJ1-1; D is perhaps TRBD1 (6 bases). Trimming shortened V by 3 bases and J by 0 bases, and 11 bases separated the two germline ends. The CDR3 contains 14 residues. Germline V gives CDR1 DFQATT, CDR2 SNEGSKA (reference sequence). This chain's CDR3 is CSARGGPMNTEAFF. The CDR3 nucleotides are TGCAGTGCTAGGGGGGGCCCTATGAACACTGAAGCTTTCTTT.

This clonotype was detected only a few times. The chain recombines TRBV6-5 with TRBJ2-1; TRBD1 matches at 10 bases. The CDR3 length is 16 residues. V lost 6 bases and J lost 1; bases outside the gene matches: 6. The germline V gene encodes CDR1 MNHEY and CDR2 SVGAGI. The CDR3 is CASRNAGQGSYNEQFF. CDR3 sequence (DNA): TGTGCCAGCAGAAACGCGGGACAGGGGTCCTACAATGAGCAGTTCTTC.

This clonotype has more than one count but fewer than ten. This chain uses TRBV12-3 or TRBV12-4 with TRBJ2-5, with D perhaps TRBD1 (6 bases). V lost 4 bases, J lost 7 bases, and 19 bases lay in between. This CDR3 has 15 residues. CDR3 amino acids: CASSSSTGTRGTQYF. The CDR3 bases are TGTGCCAGCAGTTCCTCGACAGGAACAAGAGGGACCCAGTACTTC.

This clonotype showed up just a few times. This sequence joins TRBV6-6 and TRBJ1-1; D unresolved. Germline CDR1 is MNHNY and CDR2 is SVGAGI (reference sequence). The CDR3 has 13 residues. Trimming removed 4 bases from V and 6 bases from J, with 12 bases in between. The chain's CDR3 is CASSFEGSSEAFF. CDR3 DNA sequence: TGTGCCAGCAGTTTTGAGGGTTCTTCTGAAGCTTTCTTT.

This clonotype was counted only a few times. The chain links TRBV7-8 to TRBJ1-1; D remains ambiguous. Trimming pared 1 base from V and 5 bases from J, leaving 8 bases between. The length of the CDR3 is 13 residues. Germline CDR1 reads SGHVS; CDR2 reads FQNEAQ. In nucleotides, the CDR3 is TGTGCCAGCAGCTTAGGGGTACAGACTGAAGCTTTCTTT. Residues: CASSLGVQTEAFF.

The chain uses TRBV12-3 or TRBV12-4 and TRBJ2-1; 7 bases agree with TRBD1. J lost 8 bases, V lost 5 bases, and 9 bases had no gene match. The CDR3 loop spans 14 amino acids. CDR3 amino acids: CASSTTGPRDEQFF. The DNA for the CDR3 is TGTGCCAGCAGTACGACAGGGCCACGGGATGAGCAGTTCTTC.

CDR3 bases: TGTGCCAGCAGTGACCCATCCGGGACTAGCGACGTTAGGGCCTACAATGAGCAGTTCTTC. As protein: CASSDPSGTSDVRAYNEQFF. The V gene is TRBV2, the J gene TRBJ2-1; 10 bases are a match to TRBD2. The CDR3 has 20 residues. J was trimmed by 2 bases and V by 3 bases; bases with no gene match: 16. CDR1 SNHLY and CDR2 FYNNEI come from the germline V gene. The full variable domain, completed using reference TRBV2 and TRBJ2-1, is EPEVTQTPSHQVTQMGQEVILRCVPISNHLYFYWYRQILGQKVEFLVSFYNNEISEKSEIFDDQFSVERPDGSNFTLKIRSTKLEDSAMYFCASSDPSGTSDVRAYNEQFFGPGTRLTVL.